This T cell receptor beta chain was identified during a study of early T cells in non-severe SARS-CoV-2 infection. On the study more broadly: Chains were unpaired, as sequencing was done on bulk RNA from unsorted whole blood. Whole-study findings and limits: Matching results from VDJdb favored anti-spike CD8 responses, leaving private and CD4 specificities undetected.

The CDR3 extends over 14 amino acids. The V gene end was trimmed by 10 bases and the J gene end by 9 bases; junction bases not matched to a gene: 11. Germline V CDR1 and CDR2: MNHEY, SMNVEV (reference sequence). cDNA molecules, individually, were tagged with unique molecular identifiers. TCRdb analysed the 5' RACE reads with MiXCR anew, one entry per CDR3 protein. Of around 65,000 distinct CDR3 sequences listed, over 10% are singletons. In the case of this clonotype: Its antigen is not identified. This CDR3 fails to terminate in the conserved phenylalanine or tryptophan, so it likely reflects a read error.

The sample was whole blood, taken at baseline. The V and J genes are TRBV27 and TRBJ2-1; 11 bases align to TRBD1. The sequence was obtained from an adult who was a healthcare worker with PCR-confirmed SARS-CoV-2 infection or an uninfected control (not recorded which). The CDR3 sequence: CAIRPGQGGSEQFI. Written as DNA, the CDR3 is TGTGCCATCAGACCGGGACAGGGGGGAAGTGAGCAGTTCATC.